This paragraph covers one T cell receptor (beta chain) sequence. Survey-level immunoSEQ sequencing profiled the TCR beta repertoire. This table comes from immunoSEQ multiplex PCR, and its TCRdb copy is limited to in-frame clones, with some not included. Here the sample spans roughly 68,000 clones, about 93% being singletons. This CDR3 has 13 residues. Trimming pared 8 bases from V and 2 bases from J, leaving 13 bases between. Germline CDR1 and CDR2: MNHEY and SVGEGT. Specimen: PBMCs. The chain uses TRBV6-2 or TRBV6-3 and TRBJ2-7; D is tentatively TRBD1 or TRBD2 (5 bases each). The clonotype originates from a middle-aged man with rheumatoid arthritis. The CDR3 is CASCRGRPYEQYF. CDR3 DNA: TGTGCCAGCTGCCGGGGCAGACCCTACGAGCAGTACTTC.